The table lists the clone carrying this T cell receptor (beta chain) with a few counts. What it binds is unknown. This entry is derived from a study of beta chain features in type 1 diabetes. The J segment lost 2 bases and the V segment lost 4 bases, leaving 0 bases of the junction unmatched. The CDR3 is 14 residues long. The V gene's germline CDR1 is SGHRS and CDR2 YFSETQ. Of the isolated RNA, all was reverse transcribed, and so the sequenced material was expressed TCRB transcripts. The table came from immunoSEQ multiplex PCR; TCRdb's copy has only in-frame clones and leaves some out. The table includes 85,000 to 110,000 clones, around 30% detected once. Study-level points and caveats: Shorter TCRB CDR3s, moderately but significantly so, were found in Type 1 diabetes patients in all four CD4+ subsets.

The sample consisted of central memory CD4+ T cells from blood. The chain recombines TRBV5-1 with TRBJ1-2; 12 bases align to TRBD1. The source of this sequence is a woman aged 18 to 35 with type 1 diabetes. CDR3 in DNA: TGCGCCAGCAGCGGGACAGGGGGCAACTATGGCTACACCTTC. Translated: CASSGTGGNYGYTF.